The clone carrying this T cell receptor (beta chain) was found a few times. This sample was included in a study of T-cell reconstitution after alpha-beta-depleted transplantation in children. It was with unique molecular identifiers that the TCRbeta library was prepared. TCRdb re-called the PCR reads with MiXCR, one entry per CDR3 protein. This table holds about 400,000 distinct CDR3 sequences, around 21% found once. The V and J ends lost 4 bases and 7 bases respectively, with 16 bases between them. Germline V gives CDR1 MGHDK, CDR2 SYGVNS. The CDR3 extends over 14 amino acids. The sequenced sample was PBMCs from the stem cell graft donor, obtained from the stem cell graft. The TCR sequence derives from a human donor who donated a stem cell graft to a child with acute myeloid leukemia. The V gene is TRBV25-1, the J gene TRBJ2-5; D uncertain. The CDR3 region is CASSGPVEVGTQYF. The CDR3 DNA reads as TGTGCCAGCAGTGGCCCCGTGGAAGTTGGGACCCAGTACTTC. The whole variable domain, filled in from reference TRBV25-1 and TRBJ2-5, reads EADIYQTPRYLVIGTGKKITLECSQTMGHDKMYWYQQDPGMELHLIHYSYGVNSTEKGDLSSESTVSRIRTEHFPLTLESARPSHTSQYLCASSGPVEVGTQYFGPGTRLLVL.